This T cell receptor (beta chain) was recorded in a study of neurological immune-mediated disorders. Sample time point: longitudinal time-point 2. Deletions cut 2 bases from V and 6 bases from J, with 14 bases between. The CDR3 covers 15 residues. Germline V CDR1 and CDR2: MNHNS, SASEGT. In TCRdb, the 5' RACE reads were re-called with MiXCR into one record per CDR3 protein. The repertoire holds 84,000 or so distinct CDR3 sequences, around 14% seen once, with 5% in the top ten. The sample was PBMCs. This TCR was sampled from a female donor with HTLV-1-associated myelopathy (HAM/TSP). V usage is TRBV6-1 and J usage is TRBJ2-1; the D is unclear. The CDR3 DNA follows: TGTGCCAGCAGTGAAAGGAATCGATTAGCCAATGAGCAGTTCTTC. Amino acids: CASSERNRLANEQFF.